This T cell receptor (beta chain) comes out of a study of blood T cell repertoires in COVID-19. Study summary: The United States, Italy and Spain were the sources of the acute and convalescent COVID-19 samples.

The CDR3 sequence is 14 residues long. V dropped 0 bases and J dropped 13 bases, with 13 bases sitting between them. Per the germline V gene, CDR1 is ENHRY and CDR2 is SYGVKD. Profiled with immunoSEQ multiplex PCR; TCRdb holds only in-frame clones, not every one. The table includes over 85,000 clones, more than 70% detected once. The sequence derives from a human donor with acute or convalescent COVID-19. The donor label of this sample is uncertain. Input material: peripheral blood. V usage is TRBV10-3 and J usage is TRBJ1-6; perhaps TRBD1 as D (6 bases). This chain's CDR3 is CAISESTGPSPLHF. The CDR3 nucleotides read TGTGCCATCAGTGAGTCGACAGGCCCCAGTCCCCTCCACTTT.